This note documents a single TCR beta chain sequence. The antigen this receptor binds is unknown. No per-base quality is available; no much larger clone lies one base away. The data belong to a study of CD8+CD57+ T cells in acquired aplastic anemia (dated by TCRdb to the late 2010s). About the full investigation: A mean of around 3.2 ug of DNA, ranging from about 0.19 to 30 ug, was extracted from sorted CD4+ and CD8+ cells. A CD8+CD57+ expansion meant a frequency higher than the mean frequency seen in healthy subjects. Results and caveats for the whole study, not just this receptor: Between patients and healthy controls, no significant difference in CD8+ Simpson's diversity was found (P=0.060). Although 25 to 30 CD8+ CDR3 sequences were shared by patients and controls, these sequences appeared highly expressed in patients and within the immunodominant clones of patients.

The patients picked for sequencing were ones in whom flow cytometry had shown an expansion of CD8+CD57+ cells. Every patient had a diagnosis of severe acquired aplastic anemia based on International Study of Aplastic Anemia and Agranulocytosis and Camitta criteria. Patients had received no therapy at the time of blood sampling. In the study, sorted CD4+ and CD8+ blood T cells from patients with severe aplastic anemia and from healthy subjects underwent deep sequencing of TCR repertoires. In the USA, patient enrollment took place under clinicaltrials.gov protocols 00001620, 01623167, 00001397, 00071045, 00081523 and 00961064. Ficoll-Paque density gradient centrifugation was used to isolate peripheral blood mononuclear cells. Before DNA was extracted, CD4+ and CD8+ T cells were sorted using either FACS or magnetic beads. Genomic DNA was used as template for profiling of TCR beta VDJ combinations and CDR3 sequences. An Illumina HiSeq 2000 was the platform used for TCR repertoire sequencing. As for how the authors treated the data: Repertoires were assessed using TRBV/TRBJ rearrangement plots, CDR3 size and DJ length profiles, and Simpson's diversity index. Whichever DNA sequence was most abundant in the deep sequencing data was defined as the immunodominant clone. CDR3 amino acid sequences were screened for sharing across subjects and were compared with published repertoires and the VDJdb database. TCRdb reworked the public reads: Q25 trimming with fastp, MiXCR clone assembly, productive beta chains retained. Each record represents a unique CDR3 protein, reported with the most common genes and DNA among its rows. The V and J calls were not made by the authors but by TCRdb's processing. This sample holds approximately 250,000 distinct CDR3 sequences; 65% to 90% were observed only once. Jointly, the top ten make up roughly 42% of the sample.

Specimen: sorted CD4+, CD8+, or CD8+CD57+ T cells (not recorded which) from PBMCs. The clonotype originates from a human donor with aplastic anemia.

The CDR3 reads as follows: CASSLHRATYEQYF. The base sequence is TGTGCCAGCAGTCTCCACAGGGCCACCTACGAGCAGTACTTC. The chain is made from TRBV2 and TRBJ2-7, and perhaps TRBD1 as D gene, on 6 matching bases. Spanning cysteine to phenylalanine, the CDR3 consists of 14 amino acids. Only the CDR3 region is kept as DNA, spanning 42 bases read in frame from base 1. CDR1 and CDR2, per the germline V gene, are SNHLY and FYNNEI. Cut back by 5 bases and 2 bases, the V and J ends lie 13 bases apart.